This TCR beta chain was sequenced during a study of shared clonotypes between healthy human individuals (dated by TCRdb to the early 2020s). Regarding the complete study: A couple of women and a few men aged 18 to 49 years were included in the cohort. Per donor, three plates each were used for CD4 naive and CD4 memory, two for CD8 naive, and one for CD8 memory. To estimate repertoire size and how much clonotypes are shared between individuals, the study performed deep sequencing of blood TCR repertoires from about five healthy adults. Different laboratories and diverse techniques were used to prepare libraries and sequence TCR repertoires, to increase sequencing depth and limit assay-specific biases. Per donor, leukapheresis produced somewhere between about 0.8 and 9 billion PBMCs.

General findings and caveats noted by the study authors: Sampling was limited to blood, and TCR repertoires in tissue likely differ from TCR repertoires in blood. Pairwise subsampling indicated that sequencing depth was expected to affect the degree of clonotype sharing among donors. The small number of donors limited the genetic and exposure-history diversity represented. Sharing across a few donors was observed for around 4.8% of naive CD4, about 3.2% of naive CD8, 2% to 2.5% of memory CD4, and roughly 0.43% of memory CD8 clonotypes. Naive subsets generally had larger estimated clonotype richness than memory subsets did. Compared with non-shared clonotypes, the clonotypes found in all four sorted-subset donors had higher generation probabilities. Incomplete sequencing was indicated by rarefaction of sorted-subset datasets, despite the large sequencing depth.

On this clone itself: There is no known antigen for this receptor. Nothing much larger sits one base from this clone, and base qualities are not available.

Using the deep immunoSEQ assay, multiplex PCR amplified TCR CDR3 regions from genomic DNA. For each cell subset, the extracted genomic DNA was distributed evenly across all wells of several immunoSEQ 96-well plates, and each plate served as one replicate. Each replicate PCR for sorted subsets received roughly 0.2 ug genomic DNA, equal to around 32,000 T cell genomes. Purified libraries were measured with a Qubit 3.0 fluorometer, size-checked on a Bioanalyzer 2100, and measured again with the KAPA Library Quantification kit. Each immunoSEQ 96-well plate was sequenced on its own single-read 150-cycle Illumina NextSeq 550 flow cell. The study's own analysis went as follows. Because the immunoSEQ output held only junctional sequences and lacked quality scores, the filtering could not match the filtering applied to full-length reads. Sequences were annotated with PyIR, a Python wrapper for IgBLAST v1.9, using IMGT germline references to assign V/J genes and CDR3. Reads were removed for weak V/J assignments (E-value above 1e-6), missing CDR3, stop codons, out-of-frame junctions, or ambiguous translated residues. A V3J clonotype was defined by an identical inferred V gene, J gene, and CDR3 amino acid sequence. Percentage overlap between repertoires was calculated by dividing the number of shared unique clonotypes by the size of the smaller repertoire. RTK rarefaction, the Chao1 estimator, and Recon v2.1 estimates of unobserved clonotypes were used to assess repertoire richness. OLGA was used to compute generation probabilities for all TCRbeta clonotypes that the gDNA method yielded from a handful of donors. In TCRdb, the immuneACCESS table is reduced to in-frame sequences with V and J assigned. These tables do not hold every clone; where another copy was compared, an unresolved V gene accounts for under half, and the others remain unexplained. The V and J calls and the clone size are those of that table, but D and trimming were determined from the DNA. In all, the sample holds about 2.1 million clones, and approximately 92% of those were seen once. The ten largest clonotypes hold about 1.6% of the sample.

For the CD8 naive samples, CD45RO-negative cells were positively selected for CCR7, yielding a CD45RA+CCR7+ population from which TemRA cells were excluded. The donors were healthy, HIV-negative adults with no recently reported acute infections or vaccinations. Every donor was a Caucasian adult living in Nashville, Tennessee, USA. After blood collection by leukapheresis, PBMCs were isolated using Ficoll-Histopaque density gradient centrifugation and then cryopreserved in the vapor phase of liquid nitrogen. Analytical flow cytometry was used to check the purity and quantity of each magnetically sorted T cell population. Genomic DNA was isolated from each sorted fraction and quantified by UV absorbance on a Nanodrop 2000c. This sequence was found in a young man in good health. Some clones in this sample may be carry-over from other donors' samples. Sequenced material: naive CD8+ T cells from PBMCs. The sample's cell subset or site, from its label and the paper: CD45RA+CCR7+.

For the CDR3, the sequence is CASSLPGWEVFF. The nucleotide sequence reads as follows: TGTGCCAGCAGCCTGCCGGGATGGGAGGTGTTTTTT. In this chain, TRBV7-2 is recombined with TRBJ1-4, with no confident D gene call. Relative to germline, V is 5 bases shorter and J is 15 bases shorter, with 16 bases between their ends. The CDR3 holds 12 amino acids from the cysteine to the phenylalanine. Of all the DNA, just the CDR3 is kept, 36 bases in frame from base 1. Sequences SGHTA (CDR1) and FQGNSA (CDR2) are obtained from the germline V gene.